This T cell receptor beta chain was documented in a study of blood T cells in healthy people across ages. General study results and limits: Estimated diversity that came from one million T cells was considered an underestimate. Getting older went along with TCR beta diversity per million T cells dropping roughly linearly.

The CDR3 consists of 12 residues. Looked up from germline, CDR1 is SQVTM and CDR2 is ANQGSEA. This clonotype has only a few counts. Its antigen is as yet unknown. With each sample, at least 5 micrograms of total RNA were extracted. Primed by a sample-barcoded 5' primer and a J-beta primer mix, a second PCR proceeded for about 6 to 12 cycles. TCRdb passed the 5' RACE reads through MiXCR, listing each CDR3 protein once. The table records fewer than 2,000,000 distinct CDR3 sequences, about two fifths of them present only once. V is TRBV29-1 and J is TRBJ2-5; 8 nucleotides line up with TRBD2. TRBJ2-7 matches the DNA end more closely, so the J call is doubtful. The source is a human donor in good health. Sample: blood. CDR3 residues: CSVLSGGHEQYF. CDR3 nucleotide sequence: TGCAGCGTCCTCAGCGGGGGACACGAGCAGTACTTC.